Sequencing of this T cell receptor beta chain was carried out in a study of cytomegalovirus exposure and HLA in healthy donors. Trimming cost V 4 bases and J 12 bases, with 19 bases left between them. The CDR3 has 14 residues. Germline loops: CDR1 SGDLS, CDR2 YYNGEE. Regarding the study as a whole: The CMV antigen specificity of a few CMV-associated chains was confirmed through in vitro analysis. The study listed 150 to 200 cytomegalovirus-associated TCR beta chains.

The primer mix had 60 Vbeta and 13 Jbeta primers. TCRdb keeps only in-frame clones here, not all; method: immunoSEQ multiplex PCR. The data contain about 60,000 clones, 82% of them singletons. This clone was observed a handful of times. Antigen specificity is unknown. All the people who gave samples were healthy bone marrow donors. This receptor was identified in a young man in good health and CMV-seronegative. The sequenced sample was PBMCs. The V gene is TRBV9, the J gene TRBJ1-4, with D possibly matching TRBD1 (6 bases). The CDR3 DNA reads TGTGCCAGCAGCCCTCGGACAGACTTGGGAGAACTGTTTTTT. This translates into CASSPRTDLGELFF.